The next 17 T cell receptor beta chains were all read from a single sample in a study of T cells after yellow fever vaccination. MiXCR, run by TCRdb on the 5' RACE reads, gives a single entry per CDR3 protein. The sample shows about 25,000 distinct CDR3 sequences, 5% to 7% of them seen only once. Sequenced material: PBMCs, either bulk or a sorted T-cell subset (CD4+, CD8+, memory, or dextramer-sorted; not recorded which), taken 15 days after the yellow fever booster vaccination. These receptors were collected from a man aged 30-40 years who received the YFV17D yellow fever vaccine.

With regard to this clonotype: A clone one base away is much larger, so this may be a read error. V usage is TRBV5-6 and J usage is TRBJ2-1, with 8 bases aligning to TRBD2. CDR3 length: 17 residues. Germline V gene sequence: CDR1 SGHDT, CDR2 YYEEEE. This CDR3 is CASVRSGGPKNYNEQLF. CDR3 nucleotides: TGTGCCAGCGTTAGGTCGGGAGGGCCTAAAAACTACAATGAGCAGCTCTTC.

This clonotype was detected many times. The V call is TRBV20-1, the J call TRBJ1-5; D is perhaps TRBD1 (6 bases). This CDR3 spans 13 amino acids. The germline gives CDR1 DFQATT, CDR2 SNEGSKA (reference sequence). The V end was cut by 4 bases, the J end by 8 bases, with 15 bases between. CDR3 in DNA: TGCAGTGCTATCGGGGACAATAATAAGCCCCAGCATTTT. This codes for CSAIGDNNKPQHF.

This clonotype was detected ten times or more. The chain has TRBV12-3 or TRBV12-4 and TRBJ2-7; tentatively, D is TRBD1 (6 bases). There are 13 residues in the CDR3. V gave up 6 bases and J gave up 5 bases, with 14 bases separating them. The CDR3: CASRKTGTHEQYF. Written as DNA, the CDR3 is TGTGCCAGCAGAAAAACCGGGACACACGAGCAGTACTTC.

This clonotype was seen many times. The rearrangement links TRBV7-9 to TRBJ2-1, with unresolved D. V lost 7 bases, J lost 2 bases, and 15 bases lay in between. The CDR3 totals 15 residues. Germline CDR1 SEHNR, CDR2 FQNEAQ (reference sequence). CDR3 sequence reads: CASTSRLPTYNEQFF. The CDR3 nucleotides read TGTGCCAGCACCTCAAGGCTCCCAACCTACAATGAGCAGTTCTTC.

This clonotype appeared many times. The rearrangement joins TRBV24-1 to TRBJ1-2; D not resolved. CDR3 size: 13 residues. Germline V gene lookup returns CDR1 KGHDR and CDR2 SFDVKD. V was shortened by 9 bases and J by 4 bases, with 14 bases between the two germline ends. This CDR3 reads CATSGGPGYGYTF. The CDR3 region has the DNA TGTGCCACCTCGGGAGGGCCAGGCTATGGCTACACCTTC.

This clonotype was seen ten or more times. A single base separates this from a much larger clone, so it may be a read error. The rearrangement joins TRBV12-3 or TRBV12-4 to TRBJ2-1, with 9 bases that match TRBD2. This CDR3 comprises 19 residues. CDR3: CARSLELAGLGDLYNEQFF. CDR3 DNA sequence: TGTGCCCGCAGTTTAGAACTAGCGGGCTTGGGGGACCTTTACAATGAGCAGTTCTTC.

This clonotype was seen ten or more times. J is TRBJ1-1 and V is TRBV20-1, with D possibly being TRBD1 (5 bases). Germline V gene lookup returns CDR1 DFQATT and CDR2 SNEGSKA (reference sequence). The CDR3 has 13 amino acids. Trimming cost V 6 bases and J 5 bases, with 16 bases left between them. In DNA form, the CDR3 reads TGCAGTGCGGCCCGGGACGCGAAGACTGAAGCTTTCTTT. Protein: CSAARDAKTEAFF.

This clonotype was observed at least ten times. No DNA is shown, since the ends of the CDR3 on it are uncertain; the CDR3 is the one TCRdb lists. This chain links TRBV5-1 with TRBJ2-1. Looked up from germline, CDR1 is SGHRS and CDR2 is YFSETQ. 14 amino acids form the CDR3, both terminal residues included. The CDR3 protein is CASSFGSGYNEQFF.

This clonotype was seen at least ten times. J is TRBJ1-2 and V is TRBV7-8; possible D gene TRBD1, 6 bases. The V end lost 4 bases, the J end lost 7 bases, and 28 bases lay between the germline ends. The CDR3 is 18 residues long. CDR1 is SGHVS, CDR2 FQNEAQ, per germline. The CDR3 DNA is TGTGCCAGCAGCTCATCCCTCCTGACAGGCCGAAACGGGGGTGGCTACACCTTC. Amino acids: CASSSSLLTGRNGGGYTF.

This clonotype was recorded many times. The rearrangement links TRBV7-8 to TRBJ2-7; D remains unclear. Germline V gives CDR1 SGHVS, CDR2 FQNEAQ. CDR3 length: 13 amino acids. The V end lost 3 bases, the J end lost 3 bases, and 9 bases lay between the germline ends. CDR3 amino acids: CASSFSQFYEQYF. The CDR3 region has the DNA TGTGCCAGCAGCTTCAGCCAATTCTACGAGCAGTACTTC. The full variable domain, completed using reference TRBV7-8 and TRBJ2-7, is GAGVSQSPRYKVAKRGQDVALRCDPISGHVSLFWYQQALGQGPEFLTYFQNEAQLDKSGLPSDRFFAERPEGSVSTLKIQRTQQEDSAVYLCASSFSQFYEQYFGPGTRLTVT.

This clonotype appeared many times. This chain links TRBV11-2 with TRBJ1-2; TRBD1 agrees at 11 bases. CDR3 size: 14 residues. Trimming took 5 bases from V and 5 from J; bases not matched to a gene: 4. The germline gives CDR1 SGHAT, CDR2 FQNNGV. CDR3 DNA sequence: TGTGCCAGCAGCCGGGACAGGGGGACTTATGGCTACACCTTC. The encoded protein is CASSRDRGTYGYTF.

This clonotype has a count of ten or more. The chain is built from TRBV5-6 and TRBJ2-7; unclear D gene. V was pared by 4 bases and J by 2 bases, with 16 bases between. This CDR3 is 15 amino acids long. CDR1 and CDR2 (germline): SGHDT, YYEEEE. The CDR3 loop reads CASSRKQALTYEQYF. CDR3 in DNA: TGTGCCAGCAGCCGGAAGCAGGCGCTGACCTACGAGCAGTACTTC.

This clonotype was picked up many times. This sequence joins TRBV12-3 or TRBV12-4 and TRBJ1-4, with D possibly being TRBD1 (5 bases). The CDR3 contains 13 residues. Trimming removed 3 bases from V and 16 bases from J, with 18 bases in between. CDR3 sequence: CASSFLGARERFF. The CDR3 coding sequence is TGTGCCAGCAGTTTTCTTGGGGCGAGGGAAAGGTTTTTT.

This clonotype was seen ten or more times. This chain connects TRBV2 to TRBJ2-7; 7 bases map to TRBD2. CDR3 length equals 14 residues. The V gene's germline CDR1 is SNHLY and CDR2 FYNNEI. The V and J ends lost 6 bases and 1 base, in that order; junction bases with no gene match: 6. CDR3 bases: TGTGCCAGCAGGTTGGGGACTACTTCCTACGAGCAGTACTTC. It translates to CASRLGTTSYEQYF.

This clonotype was picked up many times. This chain links TRBV15 with TRBJ2-3; TRBD2 aligns across 8 bases. The CDR3 covers 16 residues. Unmatched junction bases numbered 3, after V lost 1 base and J lost 0 bases. The V gene's germline CDR1 is LNHNV and CDR2 YYDKDF (reference sequence). The CDR3 region has the DNA TGTGCCACCAGCAGAGCATCTAGCGGGAGCACAGATACGCAGTATTTT. This encodes CATSRASSGSTDTQYF.

This clonotype was counted many times. The chain joins TRBV5-1 to TRBJ2-3; D unresolved. The CDR3 length is 17 residues. The germline V gene has CDR1 SGHRS and CDR2 YFSETQ. The V end was cut by 2 bases, the J end by 3 bases, with 19 bases between. CDR3 in amino acids: CASSFGIGLKKTDTQYF. The DNA of the CDR3 is TGCGCCAGCAGCTTCGGTATCGGCCTCAAGAAAACAGATACGCAGTATTTT.

In its sample, this clonotype was seen many times. The chain carries TRBV3-1 and TRBJ2-2; D gene ambiguous. Trimming took off 2 bases at V and 7 bases at J, with 11 bases between the two ends. Germline CDR1 reads LGHDT; CDR2 reads YNNKEL (reference sequence). The CDR3 is 14 amino acids. CDR3 nucleotide sequence: TGTGCCAGCAGCCAAACGTCAGGTCACGGGGAGCTGTTTTTT. Residues: CASSQTSGHGELFF. The entire variable domain, with the rest obtained from reference TRBV3-1 and TRBJ2-2, is as follows: DTAVSQTPKYLVTQMGNDKSIKCEQNLGHDTMYWYKQDSKKFLKIMFSYNNKELIINETVPNRFSPKSPDKAHLNLHINSLELGDSAVYFCASSQTSGHGELFFGEGSRLTVL.